The rows below give T cell receptor beta chains drawn from one sample of a study of blood T cell repertoires in COVID-19. Method: immunoSEQ multiplex PCR; TCRdb's copy keeps in-frame clones and lacks some. The repertoire consists of fewer than 400,000 clones, with 83% occurring once and the leading ten covering approximately 3%. Sequencing input: peripheral blood. The source is a man aged 30-40 years with active or convalescent COVID-19. Both conserved end residues are part of each CDR3. A D gene is named only where the DNA matches it firmly. The size field is filled for only some rows; it gives once, few, many or a size class.

d_gene	v_gene	j_gene	abundance	len	CDR3nt	CDR3aa
.	TRBV6-2/TRBV6-3	TRBJ1-1	.	15	TGTGCCAGCAGCTTAGGGGAGCAGGGGAAAACTGAAGCTTTCTTT	CASSLGEQGKTEAFF
.	TRBV6-5	TRBJ1-2	few	13	TGTGCCAGCAGTTACTCGAGGGGGTATGGCTACACCTTC	CASSYSRGYGYTF
TRBD1	TRBV10-3	TRBJ1-6	.	14	TGTGCCATCAGAGGGGACAGGGGAAGTTCACCCCTCCACTTT	CAIRGDRGSSPLHF
.	TRBV9	TRBJ2-1	.	17	TGTGCCAGCAGCGTAGAGGGAGGGGGTACCTTAGACAATGAGCAGTTCTTC	CASSVEGGGTLDNEQFF
TRBD1	TRBV27	TRBJ1-1	.	14	TGTGCCAGCAGTTTTGGACAGGGGGGAACTGAAGCTTTCTTT	CASSFGQGGTEAFF
.	TRBV28	TRBJ1-5	.	14	TGTGCCAGCAGCTTCTGGCCTAGCAATCAGCCCCAGCATTTT	CASSFWPSNQPQHF
.	TRBV6-5	TRBJ2-1	.	14	TGTGCCAGCAGTTACTCGACTCTATACAATGAGCAGTTCTTC	CASSYSTLYNEQFF
TRBD1	TRBV6-2/TRBV6-3	TRBJ2-5	.	15	TGTGCCAGCAGCCTCGACAGGGGGCAGGAGGAGACCCAGTACTTC	CASSLDRGQEETQYF
.	TRBV15	TRBJ2-1	once	13	TGTGCCACCAGCAGAGATCTAGGCAATGAGCAGTTCTTC	CATSRDLGNEQFF
.	TRBV4-3	TRBJ2-7	.	14	TGCGCCAGCAGCCAGGAGAGACTCTCCTACGAGCAGTACTTC	CASSQERLSYEQYF
TRBD1	TRBV6-5	TRBJ2-7	.	16	TGTGCCAGCAGTTACTCGATCGGACAGGGACTTTACGAGCAGTACTTC	CASSYSIGQGLYEQYF
.	TRBV10-3	TRBJ1-3	.	14	TGTGCCATCAGTGAAAACAGTGAAGGAAACACCATATATTTT	CAISENSEGNTIYF
.	TRBV2	TRBJ1-1	.	15	TGTGCCAGCAGCAAGCAGGGCAGGGAGAACACTGAAGCTTTCTTT	CASSKQGRENTEAFF
TRBD1	TRBV29-1	TRBJ1-4	few	13	TGCAGCGTTGAGACAGGGGGTAATGAAAAACTGTTTTTT	CSVETGGNEKLFF
TRBD1	TRBV2	TRBJ1-6	.	15	TGTGCCAGGGAGGACAGGGAAGAGGATAATTCACCCCTCCACTTT	CAREDREEDNSPLHF
.	TRBV24-1	TRBJ2-6	few	17	TGTGCCACCAGTGAAAGGGGGTACGGCTCTGGGGCCAACGTCCTGACTTTC	CATSERGYGSGANVLTF
.	TRBV2	TRBJ2-1	.	15	TGTGCCAGCGTCAACAGGGAAAGTGGATACAATGAGCAGTTCTTC	CASVNRESGYNEQFF
.	TRBV28	TRBJ1-1	.	14	TGTGCCAGCTTCCCCACAGGCCTGGACGGACGGGCTTTCTTT	CASFPTGLDGRAFF
.	TRBV4-1	TRBJ1-2	.	15	TGCGCCAGCAGCCGGGTAGGGGGATCCGGGAATGGCTACACCTTC	CASSRVGGSGNGYTF
TRBD1	TRBV2	TRBJ1-5	.	15	TGTGCCAGCAGTGGACAGGGGTATAGCAATCAGCCCCAGCATTTT	CASSGQGYSNQPQHF
.	TRBV10-3	TRBJ2-7	.	12	TGTGCCATCAGTGAGTTCCGGGGGGAGCAGTACTTC	CAISEFRGEQYF
.	TRBV2	TRBJ2-7	.	15	TGTGCCAGCAGTGGCGGGCTGCCTATCTCCTACGAGCAGTACTTC	CASSGGLPISYEQYF
TRBD1	TRBV12-3/TRBV12-4	TRBJ1-2	few	13	TGTGCCAGCAGCTTCGGGACAGTCCGGGTAGACACCTTC	CASSFGTVRVDTF
.	TRBV4-2	TRBJ2-1	.	17	TGTGCCAGCAGCCAAGAGTGGAGCTCGGCATCCTACAATGAGCAGTTCTTC	CASSQEWSSASYNEQFF
TRBD1	TRBV4-1	TRBJ1-5	.	14	TGCGCCAGCAGACAGGGGGACAGCAATCAGCCCCAGCATTTT	CASRQGDSNQPQHF
.	TRBV19	TRBJ2-1	.	15	TGTGCCAGTAGTAGGAAAGGCAGGGCCTACAATGAGCAGTTCTTC	CASSRKGRAYNEQFF
TRBD1	TRBV19	TRBJ1-2	.	15	TGTGCCAGTAGCATCACAGGGGCGGAGGACTATGGCTACACCTTC	CASSITGAEDYGYTF
.	TRBV10-2	TRBJ2-1	.	14	TGCGCCAGCATATCATCCACTAGCATCTATGAGCAGTTCTTC	CASISSTSIYEQFF
TRBD2	TRBV13	TRBJ2-1	.	17	TGTGCCAGCAGCCCCGACTCCTTAGCGGGAGCCCCAGGTGAGCAGTTCTTC	CASSPDSLAGAPGEQFF
.	TRBV6-5	TRBJ1-6	.	14	TGTGCCAGCAGAGTCAGTACAGTCAATTCACCCCTCCACTTT	CASRVSTVNSPLHF
.	TRBV29-1	TRBJ2-7	.	12	TGCAGCGTAGCAGGGGACACCTACGAGCAGTACTTC	CSVAGDTYEQYF
.	TRBV5-1	TRBJ1-2	.	14	TGCGCCAGCAAATCCGCGGGGGGAGCCTATGGCTACACCTTC	CASKSAGGAYGYTF
TRBD1	TRBV6-6	TRBJ1-2	.	14	TGTGCCAGCAGTTACTCCCGACAGGGTCATGGCTACACCTTC	CASSYSRQGHGYTF
.	TRBV28	TRBJ2-7	.	15	TGTGCCAGCAGATTGACTCGGGACTCTGAGGACGAGCAGTACTTC	CASRLTRDSEDEQYF
TRBD2	TRBV10-3	TRBJ2-7	.	14	TGTGCCATCAGTGAGGGACTAGATCGGGGCGAGCAGTACTTC	CAISEGLDRGEQYF
.	TRBV5-1	TRBJ1-1	few	13	TGCGCCAGCAGCGTCCGTGGCGGCGGCACCGCTTTCTTT	CASSVRGGGTAFF